The 31 T cell receptor beta chains listed next were all sequenced from one sample in a study of early T cells in non-severe SARS-CoV-2 infection. TCRdb reprocessed the 5' RACE reads via MiXCR and lists one record per CDR3 protein. The table shows tens of thousands of distinct CDR3 sequences, with around a tenth occurring only once. Sample: whole blood, taken at baseline. The receptors come from an adult who was a healthcare worker with PCR-confirmed SARS-CoV-2 infection or an uninfected control (not recorded which).

The sample holds a few counts of this clonotype. This chain connects TRBV6-5 to TRBJ2-7; 8 nucleotides line up with TRBD1. This CDR3 comprises 13 residues. V was pared by 10 bases and J by 3 bases, with 8 bases of the junction left unmatched. Germline CDR1 MNHEY, CDR2 SVGAGI. The CDR3 protein is CATSTGVLYEQYF. CDR3 bases: TGTGCCACCTCGACAGGGGTCCTCTACGAGCAGTACTTC.

This clonotype has more than one count but fewer than ten. The CDR3 is CAWNILDRGLAEAFF. The CDR3 nucleotides are TGTGCCTGGAATATTCTTGACAGGGGTCTCGCTGAAGCTTTCTTT. The chain couples TRBV30 to TRBJ1-1; 8 nucleotides agree with TRBD1. CDR1 is GTSNPN and CDR2 is SVGIG in the germline V gene (reference sequence). The CDR3 totals 15 residues. Germline trimming cut 4 bases from V and 6 bases from J; bases unmatched to any gene: 13.

The V gene is TRBV12-3 or TRBV12-4, the J gene TRBJ2-2, with TRBD2 matching over 11 bases. The junction had 8 bases not matched to a gene; V was cut back by 5 bases and J by 6 bases. This CDR3 has 16 amino acids. Here the CDR3 reads CASSHSGGAGPGELFF. CDR3 in DNA: TGTGCCAGCAGTCATAGCGGGGGGGCCGGTCCCGGGGAGCTGTTTTTT.

The rearrangement links TRBV7-2 to TRBJ2-1; TRBD2 aligns across 7 bases. J gave up 6 bases and V 4 bases, and 6 bases lay outside the gene matches. Germline CDR1 is SGHTA and CDR2 is FQGNSA. The CDR3 consists of 14 residues. Here the CDR3 DNA reads TGTGCCAGCAGCTCCCTAGCGGTGGGCAATGAGCAGTTCTTC. As protein: CASSSLAVGNEQFF.

There are a few counts of this clonotype. The J gene is TRBJ1-2, the V gene TRBV9; a weak D match, TRBD1 (5 bases). The CDR3 covers 12 residues. Looked up from germline, CDR1 is SGDLS and CDR2 is YYNGEE. The V end lost 3 bases, the J end lost 2 bases, and 5 bases lay between the germline ends. CDR3: CASSAGNYGYTF. CDR3 bases: TGTGCCAGCAGCGCAGGGAACTATGGCTACACCTTC.

This rearrangement joins TRBV7-9 to TRBJ1-1; 8 bases are shared with TRBD1. The ends lost 5 bases at V and 4 bases at J; junction bases unmatched: 6. CDR1 and CDR2 (germline): SEHNR, FQNEAQ (reference sequence). The length of the CDR3 is 14 residues. The CDR3 sequence: CASSDRGPSTEAFF. The CDR3 DNA follows: TGTGCCAGCAGCGACAGGGGCCCCTCCACTGAAGCTTTCTTT.

This clonotype has only a few counts. The V gene is TRBV5-1, the J gene TRBJ2-5; 10 nucleotides align to TRBD1. Germline V gives CDR1 SGHRS, CDR2 YFSETQ. V lost 2 bases and J lost 4; bases outside the gene matches: 5. This CDR3 has 15 residues. The CDR3 sequence is CASSLAGTGVETQYF. Here the CDR3 DNA reads TGCGCCAGCAGCTTAGCCGGGACAGGGGTAGAGACCCAGTACTTC.

This clonotype was seen more than once but under ten times. V gene TRBV7-2 combines with J gene TRBJ2-7; D is ambiguous. Deletions cut 2 bases from V and 3 bases from J, with 8 bases between. The CDR3 consists of 13 residues. Germline V CDR1 and CDR2: SGHTA, FQGNSA. The CDR3 loop is CASSLSSLYEQYF. The CDR3 DNA follows: TGTGCCAGCAGCTTAAGCAGCCTCTACGAGCAGTACTTC.

This clonotype occurred many times. The chain joins TRBV3-1 to TRBJ2-1, with 12 bases lining up with TRBD2. The V gene's germline CDR1 is LGHDT and CDR2 YNNKEL (reference sequence). Trimming took 4 bases from V and 4 from J; bases not matched to a gene: 2. This CDR3 region has 15 residues. The DNA for the CDR3 is TGTGCCAGCAGCCCTAGCGGGGGGGCGTACAATGAGCAGTTCTTC. It yields the protein CASSPSGGAYNEQFF.

The genes are TRBV30 and TRBJ1-2; D is ambiguous. Germline V gene lookup returns CDR1 GTSNPN and CDR2 SVGIG (reference sequence). Trimming removed 6 bases from V and 4 bases from J, with 9 bases in between. The CDR3 has 11 residues. As DNA, the CDR3 is TGTGCCTGCGCAGACATCTATGGCTACACCTTC. Translated, it gives CACADIYGYTF. Variable domain in full (rest from reference TRBV30 and TRBJ1-2): SQTIHQWPATLVQPVGSPLSLECTVEGTSNPNLYWYRQAAGRGLQLLFYSVGIGQISSEVPQNLSASRPQDRQFILSSKKLLLSDSGFYLCACADIYGYTFGSGTRLTVV.

The table lists this clonotype with many counts. The CDR3 nucleotides are TGTGCCAGCAGGGGCCCAGGGGGTTTGGATCAGCCCCAGCATTTT. This translates into CASRGPGGLDQPQHF. The chain has TRBV12-3 or TRBV12-4 and TRBJ1-5; 7 bases agree with TRBD1. The junction had 10 bases not matched to a gene; V was cut back by 6 bases and J by 5 bases. The CDR3 is 15 amino acids.

There are a few counts of this clonotype. V and J are TRBV7-2 and TRBJ1-1, with D tentatively TRBD1 (6 bases). The CDR3 length is 14 residues. Germline lookup yields CDR1 SGHTA and CDR2 FQGNSA. Trimming pared 3 bases from V and 4 bases from J, leaving 12 bases between. The CDR3 DNA follows: TGTGCCAGCAGCTTCACAGGGATGGCCACTGAAGCTTTCTTT. It specifies CASSFTGMATEAFF.

The V gene is TRBV5-1, the J gene TRBJ1-1; the D gene is possibly TRBD1 (5 bases). CDR3 length equals 15 residues. In germline, CDR1 is SGHRS, CDR2 YFSETQ. V was pared by 2 bases and J by 4 bases, with 15 bases between. Here the CDR3 reads CASSFDSQMGTEAFF. The CDR3 DNA is TGCGCCAGCAGCTTTGACAGCCAAATGGGCACTGAAGCTTTCTTT.

This clonotype was counted ten times or more. This chain uses TRBV10-3 with TRBJ2-7; possibly TRBD2 for D (6 bases). The CDR3 length is 15 residues. CDR1 ENHRY and CDR2 SYGVKD come from the germline V gene. Trimming pared 8 bases from V and 2 bases from J, leaving 19 bases between. In nucleotides, the CDR3 is TGTGCCATCGCACGTACTGGGGGGTCTACCTACGAGCAGTACTTC. Amino acids: CAIARTGGSTYEQYF.

This clonotype was counted a few times. This rearrangement joins TRBV5-1 to TRBJ1-1, with no clear D. There are 14 residues in the CDR3. The V end was cut by 3 bases, the J end by 5 bases, with 14 bases between. The germline V gene has CDR1 SGHRS and CDR2 YFSETQ. The CDR3 region is CASSSRNSRTEAFF. CDR3 coding DNA: TGCGCCAGCAGCTCCCGGAACTCAAGGACTGAAGCTTTCTTT.

The chain employs TRBV2 and TRBJ2-7, with D hard to call. V lost 0 bases, J lost 5 bases, and 5 bases lay in between. The V gene's germline CDR1 is SNHLY and CDR2 FYNNEI. The CDR3 contains 12 residues. This CDR3 reads CASSEARNEQYF. The CDR3 nucleotides are TGTGCCAGCAGTGAAGCGAGGAACGAGCAGTACTTC.

The genes are TRBV5-1 and TRBJ1-3; no clear D. Trimming stripped 0 bases from V and 2 bases from J, with 9 bases between. There are 15 residues in the CDR3. CDR1 SGHRS and CDR2 YFSETQ come from the germline V gene. As DNA, the CDR3 is TGCGCCAGCAGCTTGGGTGGCAGTACTGGAAACACCATATATTTT. It yields the protein CASSLGGSTGNTIYF.

The table lists this clonotype with a few counts. The chain employs TRBV11-2 and TRBJ1-6; D uncertain. The CDR3 spans 13 residues. Germline lookup yields CDR1 SGHAT and CDR2 FQNNGV. V was trimmed by 0 bases and J by 7 bases, leaving 4 bases between them. For the CDR3, the DNA is TGTGCCAGCAGCTTAGAGCGGAATTCACCCCTCCACTTT. Protein: CASSLERNSPLHF.

The CDR3 sequence: CASSYTVGVPEQYF. The CDR3 DNA sequence: TGTGCCAGCAGTTACACCGTAGGGGTTCCCGAGCAGTACTTC. The rearrangement uses TRBV6-5 and TRBJ2-7; a weak D match, TRBD1 (5 bases). Trimming took 2 bases from V and 6 from J, leaving 14 bases between them. Germline V lookup: CDR1 MNHEY, CDR2 SVGAGI. The CDR3 is 14 residues long.

The chain couples TRBV6-5 to TRBJ2-3; 7 bases are shared with TRBD1. The length of the CDR3 is 15 residues. Germline CDR1 is MNHEY and CDR2 is SVGAGI. V lost 2 bases to trimming and J lost 6 bases; unmatched junction nucleotides: 8. The CDR3 here is CASSYRGLLGDTQYF. The CDR3, as DNA: TGTGCCAGCAGTTACAGGGGGCTCCTCGGGGATACGCAGTATTTT.

The CDR3 nucleotides are TGTGCCAGCAGCCAAGCGTCCGGAGATACGCAGTATTTT. Amino acid sequence: CASSQASGDTQYF. The rearrangement links TRBV3-1 to TRBJ2-3, with D unclear. Germline V CDR1 and CDR2: LGHDT, YNNKEL (reference sequence). Trimming took off 1 base at V and 5 bases at J, with 7 bases between the two ends. This CDR3 spans 13 amino acids.

Regarding this clonotype: Sequence at one end of the junction differs from germline and may be a read error. The chain uses TRBV19 and TRBJ2-7; no reliable D call. In germline, CDR1 is LNHDA, CDR2 SQIVND (reference sequence). The CDR3 is 11 residues long. CDR3 protein: CASSIGYEQYF. The CDR3 DNA is TGTGCCAGTAGTATAGGCTACGAGCAATACTTC.

This clonotype was counted a few times. The chain joins TRBV14 to TRBJ2-3; maybe TRBD1 (6 bases). Trimming shortened V by 6 bases and J by 5 bases, and 24 bases separated the two germline ends. The germline CDR1 and CDR2 sequences are SGHDN and FVKESK. CDR3 length: 17 residues. CDR3 protein: CASSPQGTAVRGDTQYF. CDR3 sequence (DNA): TGTGCCAGCAGTCCCCAAGGGACCGCGGTCAGGGGAGATACGCAGTATTTT.

The rearrangement links TRBV6-5 to TRBJ1-6; D is unresolved. Germline assignment: CDR1 MNHEY and CDR2 SVGAGI. The V and J ends lost 7 bases and 5 bases respectively, with 9 bases between them. The CDR3 consists of 13 residues. The CDR3 here is CASMGSDNSPLHF. The CDR3 DNA reads as TGTGCCAGCATGGGTTCCGATAATTCACCCCTCCACTTT.

This clonotype was counted between two and nine times. The chain employs TRBV7-9 and TRBJ2-7; a weak D match, TRBD1 (6 bases). CDR3 length: 13 amino acids. The germline V gene has CDR1 SEHNR and CDR2 FQNEAQ (reference sequence). The V end was cut by 3 bases, the J end by 5 bases, with 11 bases between. Written as DNA, the CDR3 is TGTGCCAGCAGCTTTACAGGGTCCCACGAGCAGTACTTC. Amino acid sequence: CASSFTGSHEQYF.

The V and J genes are TRBV6-2 or TRBV6-3 and TRBJ2-2; D gene uncertain. The V end lost 6 bases, the J end lost 3 bases, and 8 bases lay between the germline ends. This CDR3 is built from 13 residues. Germline CDR1 and CDR2: MNHEY and SVGEGT. DNA for the CDR3: TGTGCCAGCAGAAACACCCACACCGGGGAGCTGTTTTTT. Protein product: CASRNTHTGELFF.

This clonotype showed up many times. The chain carries TRBV7-2 and TRBJ2-7; D uncertain. The V and J ends lost 1 base and 3 bases respectively, with 10 bases between them. The length of the CDR3 is 14 residues. The germline CDR1 and CDR2 sequences are SGHTA and FQGNSA. The CDR3 bases are TGTGCCAGCAGCTTAGATCCAGAATTCTACGAGCAGTACTTC. Its translation is CASSLDPEFYEQYF.

This clonotype was detected only a few times. V and J are TRBV9 and TRBJ1-6; 10 bases are shared with TRBD1. CDR1 and CDR2 from the germline V gene are SGDLS and YYNGEE. The CDR3 consists of 16 residues. With V trimmed by 4 bases and J by 9 bases, 10 bases remained unmatched. CDR3 residues: CASSPQRTGGISPLHF. DNA of the CDR3: TGTGCCAGCAGCCCCCAGAGGACAGGGGGGATTTCACCCCTCCACTTT.

The sample holds many counts of this clonotype. The J gene is TRBJ1-5, the V gene TRBV10-3, with 8 bases that match TRBD1. J was trimmed by 2 bases and V by 3 bases; bases with no gene match: 6. This CDR3 is 16 amino acids long. From germline, CDR1 is ENHRY and CDR2 SYGVKD. DNA of the CDR3: TGTGCCATCAGTGACGGGACAGGTCTCCGCAATCAGCCCCAGCATTTT. It is translated as CAISDGTGLRNQPQHF.

This clonotype came up a few times. V gene TRBV6-5 combines with J gene TRBJ1-1; possibly TRBD1 for D (6 bases). The CDR3 has 13 amino acids. The germline V gene encodes CDR1 MNHEY and CDR2 SVGAGI. V shed 6 bases and J shed 2 bases, with 10 bases lying between them. The CDR3 sequence is CASSQGPNTEAFF. The CDR3 coding sequence is TGTGCCAGCAGCCAGGGGCCCAACACTGAAGCTTTCTTT.

The chain carries TRBV20-1 and TRBJ2-2; D not resolved. The CDR3 extends over 14 amino acids. In germline, CDR1 is DFQATT, CDR2 SNEGSKA (reference sequence). The germline V and J ends were trimmed by 6 bases and 3 bases, with 14 bases remaining between them. DNA of the CDR3: TGCAGTGCGGCGTGGGCAGGCGACACCGGGGAGCTGTTTTTT. It codes for CSAAWAGDTGELFF.